This is a list of T cell receptor beta chains from one sample in a study of T cells after yellow fever vaccination. Each CDR3 protein gets one entry after TCRdb re-called the 5' RACE reads with MiXCR. The sample includes fewer than 400,000 distinct CDR3 sequences, about 10% of them seen just once. The sample in question was CD4+ T cells sorted from PBMCs, obtained 45 days after the yellow fever booster vaccination. These receptors all come from a man between 18 and 29 years old who received the YFV17D yellow fever vaccine. Each CDR3 is given with its conserved first and last residue. Each record gives: clone size, J gene, D gene, V gene, CDR3 protein, CDR3 DNA. The D gene is left open where the match is weak. Clone size is not always given. Where it is, it says once, few, many or a class for expanded clones.

clone size: NA
J gene: TRBJ2-4
D gene: NA
V gene: TRBV20-1
CDR3 protein: CSASPSRAKNIQYF
CDR3 DNA: TGCAGTGCCTCCCCAAGTAGGGCCAAAAACATTCAGTACTTC

clone size: NA
J gene: TRBJ2-5
D gene: NA
V gene: TRBV28
CDR3 protein: CASSLGGNKRTQYF
CDR3 DNA: TGTGCCAGCAGTCTAGGAGGGAACAAGAGAACCCAGTACTTC

clone size: NA
J gene: TRBJ2-2
D gene: NA
V gene: TRBV24-1
CDR3 protein: CATSDARTGDGELFF
CDR3 DNA: TGTGCCACCAGTGACGCTCGGACTGGGGACGGGGAGCTGTTTTTT

clone size: NA
J gene: TRBJ1-2
D gene: NA
V gene: TRBV6-6
CDR3 protein: CASRQGAVYGYTF
CDR3 DNA: TGTGCCAGCAGGCAGGGTGCGGTCTATGGCTACACCTTC

clone size: NA
J gene: TRBJ2-1
D gene: NA
V gene: TRBV28
CDR3 protein: CASSATGTPGEQFF
CDR3 DNA: TGTGCCAGCAGTGCTACCGGGACCCCAGGGGAGCAGTTCTTC

clone size: many
J gene: TRBJ1-1
D gene: NA
V gene: TRBV5-1
CDR3 protein: CASSQGTNTEAFF
CDR3 DNA: TGCGCCAGCAGCCAGGGAACTAACACTGAAGCTTTCTTT

clone size: NA
J gene: TRBJ1-2
D gene: NA
V gene: TRBV29-1
CDR3 protein: CSVRGLGNGYTF
CDR3 DNA: TGCAGCGTTCGAGGGCTCGGGAATGGCTACACCTTC

clone size: few
J gene: TRBJ2-5
D gene: NA
V gene: TRBV7-2
CDR3 protein: CASSFPLGGTETQYF
CDR3 DNA: TGTGCCAGCAGCTTCCCTCTAGGGGGAACGGAGACCCAGTACTTC

clone size: NA
J gene: TRBJ1-5
D gene: TRBD1
V gene: TRBV18
CDR3 protein: CASSPGGRGGTHQPQHF
CDR3 DNA: TGTGCCAGCTCACCAGGGGGGCGAGGGGGCACGCATCAGCCCCAGCATTTT

clone size: many
J gene: TRBJ2-1
D gene: TRBD1
V gene: TRBV7-3
CDR3 protein: CASSQSGTGYNEQFF
CDR3 DNA: TGTGCCAGCAGCCAATCCGGGACAGGGTACAATGAGCAGTTCTTC

clone size: few
J gene: TRBJ1-6
D gene: TRBD1
V gene: TRBV3-1
CDR3 protein: CASSSMDRGNSPLHF
CDR3 DNA: TGTGCCAGCAGCTCCATGGACAGGGGGAATTCACCCCTCCACTTT

clone size: NA
J gene: TRBJ1-5
D gene: NA
V gene: TRBV14
CDR3 protein: CASSSEGSLSHQPQHF
CDR3 DNA: TGTGCCAGCAGCTCGGAAGGCTCCCTAAGCCATCAGCCCCAGCATTTT

clone size: few
J gene: TRBJ2-2
D gene: NA
V gene: TRBV4-3
CDR3 protein: CASSQEGVGRTNTGELFF
CDR3 DNA: TGCGCCAGCAGCCAAGAGGGGGTGGGGAGGACGAACACCGGGGAGCTGTTTTTT

clone size: few
J gene: TRBJ2-7
D gene: NA
V gene: TRBV7-9
CDR3 protein: CASSLHGATLSEQYF
CDR3 DNA: TGTGCCAGCAGCTTACACGGGGCAACCCTGAGCGAGCAGTACTTC

clone size: few
J gene: TRBJ2-1
D gene: NA
V gene: TRBV29-1
CDR3 protein: CSVDVSRNEQFF
CDR3 DNA: TGCAGCGTTGATGTTTCCAGGAATGAGCAGTTCTTC

clone size: many
J gene: TRBJ1-5
D gene: NA
V gene: TRBV4-1
CDR3 protein: CASSSPYREGGQPQHF
CDR3 DNA: TGCGCCAGCAGCTCTCCGTACCGGGAGGGGGGTCAGCCCCAGCATTTT

clone size: few
J gene: TRBJ2-1
D gene: TRBD1
V gene: TRBV30
CDR3 protein: CAWSVPGTGGGEQFF
CDR3 DNA: TGTGCCTGGAGTGTACCCGGGACAGGGGGTGGTGAGCAGTTCTTC

clone size: many
J gene: TRBJ2-1
D gene: NA
V gene: TRBV14
CDR3 protein: CASSPLGWGLDEQFF
CDR3 DNA: TGTGCCAGCAGCCCCCTTGGGTGGGGGCTGGATGAGCAGTTCTTC

clone size: NA
J gene: TRBJ2-1
D gene: NA
V gene: TRBV12-3/TRBV12-4
CDR3 protein: CASSPEGAQFF
CDR3 DNA: TGTGCCAGCAGCCCCGAAGGGGCCCAGTTCTTC

clone size: few
J gene: TRBJ2-2
D gene: NA
V gene: TRBV28
CDR3 protein: CASFGTENTGELFF
CDR3 DNA: TGTGCCAGCTTCGGGACGGAAAACACCGGGGAGCTGTTTTTT

clone size: few
J gene: TRBJ1-5
D gene: TRBD1
V gene: TRBV6-6
CDR3 protein: CASRGDRAGQPQHF
CDR3 DNA: TGTGCCAGCAGAGGGGACAGGGCGGGTCAGCCCCAGCATTTT

clone size: few
J gene: TRBJ1-1
D gene: NA
V gene: TRBV19
CDR3 protein: CASSIRENTEAFF
CDR3 DNA: TGTGCCAGTAGTATACGGGAGAACACTGAAGCTTTCTTT

clone size: NA
J gene: TRBJ2-5
D gene: NA
V gene: TRBV4-1
CDR3 protein: CASSQDERVGETQYF
CDR3 DNA: TGCGCCAGCAGCCAAGATGAAAGGGTTGGGGAGACCCAGTACTTC

clone size: NA
J gene: TRBJ1-1
D gene: TRBD1
V gene: TRBV5-4
CDR3 protein: CASSEDRIWNTEAFF
CDR3 DNA: TGTGCCAGCAGCGAGGACAGGATCTGGAACACTGAAGCTTTCTTT

clone size: many
J gene: TRBJ2-3
D gene: TRBD2
V gene: TRBV20-1
CDR3 protein: CSAGLAGAATDTQYF
CDR3 DNA: TGCAGTGCTGGCCTAGCGGGGGCCGCCACAGATACGCAGTATTTT

clone size: many
J gene: TRBJ2-5
D gene: NA
V gene: TRBV5-1
CDR3 protein: CASSSGRLGEETQYF
CDR3 DNA: TGCGCCAGCAGCTCCGGGAGACTAGGAGAAGAGACCCAGTACTTC

clone size: NA
J gene: TRBJ1-6
D gene: NA
V gene: TRBV5-1
CDR3 protein: CASKEQDNSPLHF
CDR3 DNA: TGCGCCAGCAAGGAACAAGATAATTCACCCCTCCACTTT

clone size: many
J gene: TRBJ2-3
D gene: NA
V gene: TRBV5-1
CDR3 protein: CASSLLDSTDTQYF
CDR3 DNA: TGCGCCAGCAGCTTGTTGGACAGCACAGATACGCAGTATTTT

clone size: few
J gene: TRBJ2-4
D gene: NA
V gene: TRBV12-3/TRBV12-4
CDR3 protein: CASSLMGEIKNIQYF
CDR3 DNA: TGTGCCAGCAGTTTAATGGGGGAGATCAAAAACATTCAGTACTTC

clone size: NA
J gene: TRBJ1-1
D gene: NA
V gene: TRBV5-1
CDR3 protein: CAGSSLRGAHTEAFF
CDR3 DNA: TGCGCCGGCAGCTCGCTCCGGGGGGCACACACTGAAGCTTTCTTT

clone size: NA
J gene: TRBJ1-5
D gene: NA
V gene: TRBV27
CDR3 protein: CASSRTGSHQPQHF
CDR3 DNA: TGTGCCAGCAGTCGAACAGGGTCCCATCAGCCCCAGCATTTT

clone size: NA
J gene: TRBJ2-6
D gene: NA
V gene: TRBV7-3
CDR3 protein: CASSSRGYRNVLTF
CDR3 DNA: TGTGCCAGCAGCTCAAGGGGCTATAGGAACGTCCTGACTTTC

clone size: many
J gene: TRBJ2-1
D gene: TRBD2
V gene: TRBV7-3
CDR3 protein: CASSPGTSVRGEQFF
CDR3 DNA: TGTGCCAGCAGCCCCGGGACTAGCGTTCGGGGGGAGCAGTTCTTC

clone size: many
J gene: TRBJ2-4
D gene: NA
V gene: TRBV7-4
CDR3 protein: CASSFKRAGKNIQYF
CDR3 DNA: TGTGCCAGCAGCTTTAAGCGGGCGGGCAAAAACATTCAGTACTTC

clone size: few
J gene: TRBJ2-2
D gene: TRBD1
V gene: TRBV2
CDR3 protein: CASILGQGARELFF
CDR3 DNA: TGTGCCAGCATCCTGGGGCAGGGGGCCAGGGAGCTGTTTTTT

clone size: NA
J gene: TRBJ2-5
D gene: TRBD2
V gene: TRBV28
CDR3 protein: CASSRGGASSETQYF
CDR3 DNA: TGTGCCAGCAGTCGCGGGGGGGCGAGTTCGGAGACCCAGTACTTC